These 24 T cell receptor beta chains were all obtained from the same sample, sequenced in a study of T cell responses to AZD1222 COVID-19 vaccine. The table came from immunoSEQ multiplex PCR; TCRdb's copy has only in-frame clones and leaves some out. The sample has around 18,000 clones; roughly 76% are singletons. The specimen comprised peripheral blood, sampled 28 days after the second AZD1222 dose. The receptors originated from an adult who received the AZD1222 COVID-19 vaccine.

In DNA form, the CDR3 reads TGTGCCAGCAGCCTGGCGGAGACCCAGTACTTC. Protein: CASSLAETQYF. The chain joins TRBV7-9 to TRBJ2-5; no clear D gene. V shed 5 bases and J shed 5 bases, with 6 bases lying between them. CDR3 length equals 11 residues. From germline, CDR1 is SEHNR and CDR2 FQNEAQ (reference sequence).

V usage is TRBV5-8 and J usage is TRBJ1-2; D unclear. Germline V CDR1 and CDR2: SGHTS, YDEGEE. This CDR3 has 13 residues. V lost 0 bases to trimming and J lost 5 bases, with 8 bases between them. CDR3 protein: CASSLGGSYGYTF. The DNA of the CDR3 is TGTGCCAGCAGCTTGGGTGGCAGTTATGGCTACACCTTC.

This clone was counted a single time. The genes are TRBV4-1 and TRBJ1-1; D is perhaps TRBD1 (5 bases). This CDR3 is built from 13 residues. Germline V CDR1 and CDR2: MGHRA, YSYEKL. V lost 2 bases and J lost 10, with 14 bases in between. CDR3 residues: CASSQPRDGRAFF. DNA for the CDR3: TGCGCCAGCAGCCAACCCCGGGACGGTAGAGCTTTCTTT.

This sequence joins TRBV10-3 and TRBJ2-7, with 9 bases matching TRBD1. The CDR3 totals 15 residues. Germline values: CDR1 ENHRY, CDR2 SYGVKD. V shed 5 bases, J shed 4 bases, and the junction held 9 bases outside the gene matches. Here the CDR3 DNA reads TGTGCCATCAGTAGGGGACAGGGAGGCCCTTACGAGCAGTACTTC. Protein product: CAISRGQGGPYEQYF.

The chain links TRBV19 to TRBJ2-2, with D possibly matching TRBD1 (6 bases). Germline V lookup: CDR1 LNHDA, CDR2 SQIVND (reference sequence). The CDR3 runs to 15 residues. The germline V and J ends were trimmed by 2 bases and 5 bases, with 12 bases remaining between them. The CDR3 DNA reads TGTGCCAGTAGTATAAGCAGGGGTCGTACCGGGGAGCTGTTTTTT. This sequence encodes CASSISRGRTGELFF.

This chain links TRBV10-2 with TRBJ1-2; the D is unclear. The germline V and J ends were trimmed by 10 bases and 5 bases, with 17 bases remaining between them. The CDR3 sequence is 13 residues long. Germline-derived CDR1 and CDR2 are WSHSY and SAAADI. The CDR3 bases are TGCGCCACCAAGAACGGAGACTCTTATGGCTACACCTTC. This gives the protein CATKNGDSYGYTF.

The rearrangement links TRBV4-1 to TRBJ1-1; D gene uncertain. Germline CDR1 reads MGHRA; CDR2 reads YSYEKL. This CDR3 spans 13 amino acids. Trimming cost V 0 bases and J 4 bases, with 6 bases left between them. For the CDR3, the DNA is TGCGCCAGCAGCCAAGAGCGGGGCACTGAAGCTTTCTTT. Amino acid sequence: CASSQERGTEAFF.

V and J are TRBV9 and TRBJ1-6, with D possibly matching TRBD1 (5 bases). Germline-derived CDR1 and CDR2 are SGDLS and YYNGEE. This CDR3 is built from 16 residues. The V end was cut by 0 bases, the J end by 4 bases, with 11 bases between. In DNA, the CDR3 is TGTGCCAGCAGCGTAGCGTCCAGGGCTTATAATTCACCCCTCCACTTT. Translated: CASSVASRAYNSPLHF.

CDR3 nucleotide sequence: TGTGCCAGCAGTCAAGGAAGGGGCGGGAGGAATGAGCAGTACTTC. This translates into CASSQGRGGRNEQYF. This chain uses TRBV7-2 with TRBJ2-7; the match to TRBD2 covers 8 bases. The V gene end was trimmed by 6 bases and the J gene end by 7 bases; junction bases not matched to a gene: 14. This CDR3 contains 15 residues. Germline V lookup: CDR1 SGHTA, CDR2 FQGNSA.

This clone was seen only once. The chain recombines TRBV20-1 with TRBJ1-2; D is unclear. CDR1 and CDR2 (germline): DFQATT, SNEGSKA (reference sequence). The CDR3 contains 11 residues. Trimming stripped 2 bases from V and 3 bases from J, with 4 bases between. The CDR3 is CSARLDYGYTF. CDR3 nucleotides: TGCAGTGCTAGATTGGACTATGGCTACACCTTC.

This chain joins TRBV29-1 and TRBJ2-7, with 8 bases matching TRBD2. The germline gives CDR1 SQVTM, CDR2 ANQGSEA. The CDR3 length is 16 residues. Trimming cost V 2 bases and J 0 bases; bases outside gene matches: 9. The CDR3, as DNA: TGCAGCGTTGAATGGGGCGGGGGGACGAGCTCCTACGAGCAGTACTTC. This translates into CSVEWGGGTSSYEQYF.

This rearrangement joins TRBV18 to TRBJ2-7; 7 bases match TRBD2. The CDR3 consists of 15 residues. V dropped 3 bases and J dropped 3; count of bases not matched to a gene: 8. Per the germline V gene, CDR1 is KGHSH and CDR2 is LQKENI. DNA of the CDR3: TGTGCCAGCTCACCCCCGGGGGGTTACGACTACGAGCAGTACTTC. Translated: CASSPPGGYDYEQYF.

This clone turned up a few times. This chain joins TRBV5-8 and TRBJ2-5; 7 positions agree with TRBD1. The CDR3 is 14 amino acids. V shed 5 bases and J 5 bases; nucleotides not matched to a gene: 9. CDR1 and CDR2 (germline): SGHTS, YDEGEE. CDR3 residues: CASSRRDRGETQYF. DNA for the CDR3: TGTGCCAGCAGTCGACGGGACAGAGGGGAGACCCAGTACTTC.

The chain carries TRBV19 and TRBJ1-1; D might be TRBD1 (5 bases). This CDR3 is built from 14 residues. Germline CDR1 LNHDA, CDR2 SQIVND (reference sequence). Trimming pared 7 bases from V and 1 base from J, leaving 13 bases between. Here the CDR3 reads CASTPGGSNTEAFF. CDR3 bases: TGTGCCAGTACTCCCGGGGGGTCGAACACTGAAGCTTTCTTT. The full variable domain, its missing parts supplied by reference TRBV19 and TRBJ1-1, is DGGITQSPKYLFRKEGQNVTLSCEQNLNHDAMYWYRQDPGQGLRLIYYSQIVNDFQKGDIAEGYSVSREKKESFPLTVTSAQKNPTAFYLCASTPGGSNTEAFFGQGTRLTVV.

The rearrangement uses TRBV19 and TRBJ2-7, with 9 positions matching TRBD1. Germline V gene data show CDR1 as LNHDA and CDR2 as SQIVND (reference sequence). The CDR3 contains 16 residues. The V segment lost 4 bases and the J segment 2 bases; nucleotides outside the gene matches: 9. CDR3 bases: TGTGCCAGTAGTACCTACCGGGACAGGGTGGCCTACGAGCAGTACTTC. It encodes CASSTYRDRVAYEQYF. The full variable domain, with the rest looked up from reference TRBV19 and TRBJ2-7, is DGGITQSPKYLFRKEGQNVTLSCEQNLNHDAMYWYRQDPGQGLRLIYYSQIVNDFQKGDIAEGYSVSREKKESFPLTVTSAQKNPTAFYLCASSTYRDRVAYEQYFGPGTRLTVT.

The CDR3 spells CASSLAAGIADTQYF. CDR3 coding DNA: TGCGCCAGCAGCTTGGCCGCAGGGATCGCAGATACGCAGTATTTT. This chain links TRBV5-1 with TRBJ2-3; a possible D gene is TRBD1 (5 bases). Germline CDR1 SGHRS, CDR2 YFSETQ. The CDR3 length is 15 residues. Trimming removed 0 bases from V and 4 bases from J, with 12 bases in between.

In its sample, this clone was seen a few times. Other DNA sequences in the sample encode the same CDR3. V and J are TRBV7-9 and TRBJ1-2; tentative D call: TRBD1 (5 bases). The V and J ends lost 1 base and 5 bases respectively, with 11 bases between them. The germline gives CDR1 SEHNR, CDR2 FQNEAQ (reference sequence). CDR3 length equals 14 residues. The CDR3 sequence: CASSLGGLSYGYTF. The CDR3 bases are TGTGCCAGCAGCTTAGGGGGCCTTTCGTATGGCTACACCTTC. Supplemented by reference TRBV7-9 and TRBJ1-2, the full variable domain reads DTGVSQNPRHKITKRGQNVTFRCDPISEHNRLYWYRQTLGQGPEFLTYFQNEAQLEKSRLLSDRFSAERPKGSFSTLEIQRTEQGDSAMYLCASSLGGLSYGYTFGSGTRLTVV.

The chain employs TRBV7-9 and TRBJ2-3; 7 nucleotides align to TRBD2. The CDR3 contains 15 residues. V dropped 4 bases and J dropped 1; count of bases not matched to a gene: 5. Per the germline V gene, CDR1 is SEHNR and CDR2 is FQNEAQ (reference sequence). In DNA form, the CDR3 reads TGTGCCAGCAGCTCGAGCGGGGTCGGCACAGATACGCAGTATTTT. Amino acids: CASSSSGVGTDTQYF.

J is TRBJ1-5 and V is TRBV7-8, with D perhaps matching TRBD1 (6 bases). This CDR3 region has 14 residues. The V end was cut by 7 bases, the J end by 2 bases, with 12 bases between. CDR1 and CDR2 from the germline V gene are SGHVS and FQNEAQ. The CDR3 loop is CASTGSGGNQPQHF. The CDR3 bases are TGTGCCAGCACCGGCTCAGGGGGCAATCAGCCCCAGCATTTT.

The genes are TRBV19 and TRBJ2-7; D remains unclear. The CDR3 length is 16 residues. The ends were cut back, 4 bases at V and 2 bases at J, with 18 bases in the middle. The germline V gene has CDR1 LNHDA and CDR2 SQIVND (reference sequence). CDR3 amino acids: CASSTRLMPATYEQYF. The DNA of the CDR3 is TGTGCCAGTAGTACTCGTTTAATGCCCGCGACCTACGAGCAGTACTTC.

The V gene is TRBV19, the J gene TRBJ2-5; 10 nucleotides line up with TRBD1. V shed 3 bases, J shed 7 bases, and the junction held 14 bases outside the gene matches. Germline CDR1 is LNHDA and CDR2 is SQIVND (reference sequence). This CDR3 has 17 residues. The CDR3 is CASSIIRDRGRPGTQYF. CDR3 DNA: TGTGCCAGTAGTATTATCAGGGACAGGGGCCGGCCAGGGACCCAGTACTTC.

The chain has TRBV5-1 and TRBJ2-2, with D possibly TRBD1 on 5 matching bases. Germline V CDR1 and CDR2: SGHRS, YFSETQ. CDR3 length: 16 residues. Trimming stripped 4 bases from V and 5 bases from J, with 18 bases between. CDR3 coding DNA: TGCGCCAGCAGCCCTGTGGACGACCCAGGGACCGGGGAGCTGTTTTTT. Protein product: CASSPVDDPGTGELFF.

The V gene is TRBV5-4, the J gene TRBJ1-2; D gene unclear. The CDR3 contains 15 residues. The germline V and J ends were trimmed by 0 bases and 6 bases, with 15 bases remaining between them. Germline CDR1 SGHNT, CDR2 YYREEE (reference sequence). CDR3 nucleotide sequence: TGTGCCAGCAGCTTGGCTGAGGGTTCGACCCATGGCTACACCTTC. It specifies CASSLAEGSTHGYTF. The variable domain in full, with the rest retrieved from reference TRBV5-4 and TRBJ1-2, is ETGVTQSPTHLIKTRGQQVTLRCSSQSGHNTVSWYQQALGQGPQFIFQYYREEENGRGNFPPRFSGLQFPNYSSELNVNALELDDSALYLCASSLAEGSTHGYTFGSGTRLTVV.

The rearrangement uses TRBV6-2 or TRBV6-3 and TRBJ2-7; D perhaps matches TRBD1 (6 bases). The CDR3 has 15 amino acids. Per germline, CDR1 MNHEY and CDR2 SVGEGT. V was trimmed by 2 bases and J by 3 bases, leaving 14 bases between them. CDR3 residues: CASSYDGTGFYEQYF. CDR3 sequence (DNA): TGTGCCAGCAGTTACGACGGAACAGGGTTCTACGAGCAGTACTTC.